The T cell receptor beta chain under discussion was sequenced for a study of Graves' ophthalmopathy and Graves' hyperthyroidism. Study-level points and caveats: Among expanded thyroid clonotypes above 0.001 frequency, most also occurred in blood. From stable hyperthyroidism, ophthalmopathy was separated by a 13-signature model with 85% to 90% sensitivity and roughly 84% specificity. Progression of ophthalmopathy was predicted by the model with about 68% sensitivity and just over 72% specificity.

Trimming at V came to 2 bases and at J to 7 bases, leaving 6 bases not matched to a gene. Germline CDR1 is MNHEY and CDR2 is SVGAGI. This CDR3 has 15 residues. Beta-chain TCR CDR3 regions were amplified from RNA transcripts. HTBI-primed first-round RT-PCR preceded second-round multiplex PCR. MiXCR was run by TCRdb on the multiplex PCR reads, yielding one entry per CDR3 protein. The sample shows under 800,000 distinct CDR3 sequences, around a fifth of them seen only once. This clonotype was detected ten times or more. The antigen remains undetermined. Diagnosis relied on clinical symptoms, serum thyroxine, TRAb, thyroid ultrasound and orbital computed tomography.

The chain links TRBV6-5 to TRBJ1-2, with 11 nucleotides matching TRBD1. Sequenced sample: peripheral blood. This TCR came from a woman aged 18-29 years with stable Graves' hyperthyroidism. Some clones in this sample may be carry-over from other donors' samples. The CDR3 reads CASSYHGQGAVGYTF. Written as DNA, the CDR3 is TGTGCCAGCAGTTACCACGGACAGGGGGCGGTTGGCTACACCTTC.